These 9 T cell receptor beta chains originate from one sample sequenced in a study. One entry per CDR3 protein, called by TCRdb with MiXCR from the RT-PCR reads. Of about 700,000 distinct CDR3 sequences listed, 13% to 15% are singletons. Sequenced input: memory CD4+ T cells from blood. The receptors here all came from a female donor in good health, serving as a healthy control.

V and J are TRBV14 and TRBJ2-1, with D maybe TRBD2 (5 bases). CDR1 SGHDN and CDR2 FVKESK come from the germline V gene. CDR3 length: 13 residues. V lost 6 bases, J lost 4 bases, and 10 bases lay in between. The CDR3 is CASSVSGYNEQFF. For the CDR3, the DNA is TGTGCCAGCAGTGTCAGCGGATACAATGAGCAGTTCTTC.

This chain links TRBV18 with TRBJ1-2; D gene unclear. Germline V gives CDR1 KGHSH, CDR2 LQKENI. The CDR3 totals 15 residues. Trimming took 5 bases from V and 2 from J, leaving 15 bases between them. The CDR3 bases are TGTGCCAGCTCATTTCGGGCAGAGGTCAACTATGGCTACACCTTC. It encodes CASSFRAEVNYGYTF.

The V and J genes are TRBV6-1 and TRBJ1-1; no clear D gene. The CDR3 totals 15 residues. Germline-derived CDR1 and CDR2 are MNHNS and SASEGT. Trimming cost V 1 base and J 0 bases, with 9 bases left between them. For the CDR3, the DNA is TGTGCCAGCAGTGAAGAGCCCGTTATGAACACTGAAGCTTTCTTT. As protein: CASSEEPVMNTEAFF.

Only a few counts were recorded for this clonotype. V usage is TRBV3-1 and J usage is TRBJ1-1, with D perhaps matching TRBD1 (5 bases). There are 14 residues in the CDR3. Per the germline V gene, CDR1 is LGHDT and CDR2 is YNNKEL (reference sequence). V shed 1 base and J shed 6 bases, with 12 bases lying between them. The CDR3 region has the DNA TGTGCCAGCAGCCAAGTCGGGGGTGCGGCTGAAGCTTTCTTT. It translates to CASSQVGGAAEAFF.

The chain couples TRBV5-4 to TRBJ2-3; 7 nucleotides agree with TRBD2. The J segment lost 0 bases and the V segment lost 4 bases, leaving 5 bases of the junction unmatched. Germline V lookup: CDR1 SGHNT, CDR2 YYREEE (reference sequence). CDR3 length: 15 amino acids. The CDR3 bases are TGTGCCAGCAGCCAGACTAGCAGTAGCACAGATACGCAGTATTTT. Encoded protein: CASSQTSSSTDTQYF.

This clonotype occurred a few times. The J gene is TRBJ2-6, the V gene TRBV7-2, with a tentative D call TRBD1 (6 bases). V dropped 5 bases and J dropped 2 bases, with 10 bases sitting between them. The CDR3 spans 15 residues. Per germline, CDR1 SGHTA and CDR2 FQGNSA. This chain's CDR3 is CASSTQGTGANVLTF. The CDR3 region has the DNA TGTGCCAGCAGCACACAGGGTACTGGGGCCAACGTCCTGACTTTC. The variable domain in full, completed from reference TRBV7-2 and TRBJ2-6, reads GAGVSQSPSNKVTEKGKDVELRCDPISGHTALYWYRQSLGQGLEFLIYFQGNSAPDKSGLPSDRFSAERTGGSVSTLTIQRTQQEDSAVYLCASSTQGTGANVLTFGAGSRLTVL.

This clonotype was seen only a few times. This sequence joins TRBV6-1 and TRBJ2-1; 11 bases match TRBD2. V lost 4 bases to trimming and J lost 10 bases; unmatched junction nucleotides: 9. The CDR3 covers 15 residues. CDR1 is MNHNS, CDR2 SASEGT, per germline. The CDR3 coding sequence is TGTGCCAGCAGTGTGAGTACTAGCGGGAGAGGAGAGCAGTTCTTC. Protein product: CASSVSTSGRGEQFF.

This clonotype was seen many times. This sequence joins TRBV7-9 and TRBJ2-1, with 7 nucleotides matching TRBD2. Germline V gene data show CDR1 as SEHNR and CDR2 as FQNEAQ (reference sequence). The CDR3 has 16 residues. J gave up 7 bases and V 5 bases, and 14 bases lay outside the gene matches. CDR3 protein: CASSLAGEAPQNEQFF. The CDR3 coding sequence is TGTGCCAGCAGCCTCGCGGGGGAGGCCCCACAAAATGAGCAGTTCTTC.

This clonotype was counted at least ten times. The chain employs TRBV7-6 and TRBJ1-6; a possible D gene is TRBD1 (6 bases). The CDR3 is 16 residues long. Trimming took 5 bases from V and 0 from J, leaving 11 bases between them. Germline loops: CDR1 SGHVS, CDR2 FNYEAQ. CDR3 in amino acids: CASSPGVSSYNSPLHF. The CDR3 nucleotides are TGTGCCAGCAGCCCAGGGGTCAGCTCCTATAATTCACCCCTCCACTTT.